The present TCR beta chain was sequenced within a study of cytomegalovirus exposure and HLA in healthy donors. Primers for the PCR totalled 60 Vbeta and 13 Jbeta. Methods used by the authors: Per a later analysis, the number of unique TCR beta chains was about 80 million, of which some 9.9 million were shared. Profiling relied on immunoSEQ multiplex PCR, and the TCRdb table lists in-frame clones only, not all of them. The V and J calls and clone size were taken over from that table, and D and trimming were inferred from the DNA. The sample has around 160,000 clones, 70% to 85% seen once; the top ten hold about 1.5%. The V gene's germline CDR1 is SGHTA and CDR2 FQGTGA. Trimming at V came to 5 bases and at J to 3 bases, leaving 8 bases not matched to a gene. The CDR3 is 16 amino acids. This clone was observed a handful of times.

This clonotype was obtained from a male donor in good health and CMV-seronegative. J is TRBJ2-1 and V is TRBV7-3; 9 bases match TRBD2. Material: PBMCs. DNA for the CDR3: TGTGCCAGCAGCCCCACAGCGGGGGGCTTCTACAATGAGCAGTTCTTC. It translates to CASSPTAGGFYNEQFF.